The rows below give T cell receptor beta chains drawn from one sample of a study of identical twins. TCRdb re-called the 5' RACE reads through MiXCR, storing one row per CDR3 protein. The sample lists under 400,000 distinct CDR3 sequences; 8.5% to 10% were seen once. Sequencing was performed on naive T cells sorted from blood. These receptors all come from a woman between 50 and 59 years old in good health. CDR3s include the opening cysteine and the closing phenylalanine or tryptophan. D genes are given only for firm matches. A row's size may be missing; if present it is once, few, many or a size class.

v_gene	j_gene	d_gene	abundance	CDR3aa	CDR3nt
TRBV12-5	TRBJ2-5	NA	many	CASGFSGPETQYF	TGTGCTAGTGGTTTTTCCGGGCCCGAGACCCAGTACTTC
TRBV6-1	TRBJ1-2	TRBD1	many	CASSGQGVGGYTF	TGTGCCAGCAGTGGACAGGGGGTCGGTGGCTACACCTTC
TRBV12-3/TRBV12-4	TRBJ2-2	TRBD2	NA	CASSWGGPRNTGELFF	TGTGCCAGCAGTTGGGGGGGACCGAGGAACACCGGGGAGCTGTTTTTT
TRBV18	TRBJ2-1	TRBD1	NA	CASSLRDSLNEQFF	TGTGCCAGCTCACTCAGGGACAGCCTCAATGAGCAGTTCTTC
TRBV3-1	TRBJ2-2	TRBD1	few	CASSPPRQGYTGELFF	TGTGCCAGCAGCCCCCCTCGACAGGGGTACACCGGGGAGCTGTTTTTT
TRBV2	TRBJ2-1	NA	NA	CASSETLADLNNEQFF	TGTGCCAGCAGTGAAACCCTGGCCGACTTAAACAATGAGCAGTTCTTC
TRBV7-2	TRBJ2-3	NA	few	CASSLGGITDTQYF	TGTGCCAGCAGTTTAGGGGGAATCACAGATACGCAGTATTTT
TRBV5-1	TRBJ1-1	NA	few	CASSQLNREGNTEAFF	TGCGCCAGCAGCCAACTTAACAGGGAAGGAAACACTGAAGCTTTCTTT
TRBV15	TRBJ1-2	NA	NA	CATSRERRNYGYTF	TGTGCCACCAGCAGAGAGCGACGGAACTATGGCTACACCTTC
TRBV12-3/TRBV12-4	TRBJ1-1	NA	many	CASSFRTNTEAFF	TGTGCCAGCAGTTTTCGGACGAACACTGAAGCTTTCTTT
TRBV12-3/TRBV12-4	TRBJ1-6	NA	NA	CASSDGSSVAPLHF	TGTGCCAGCAGTGACGGATCATCGGTGGCACCCCTCCACTTT
TRBV12-3/TRBV12-4	TRBJ2-3	NA	few	CASSLSKGTDTQYF	TGTGCCAGCAGTTTATCAAAAGGCACAGATACGCAGTATTTT
TRBV6-5	TRBJ1-2	TRBD1	few	CASSYSEGAGYGYTF	TGTGCCAGCAGTTACTCGGAGGGGGCCGGCTATGGCTACACCTTC
TRBV12-3/TRBV12-4	TRBJ2-7	TRBD1	many	CASSLALRGLRVSAYEQYF	TGTGCCAGCAGTTTAGCGCTCAGGGGGTTGAGGGTTTCGGCCTACGAGCAGTACTTC
TRBV4-1	TRBJ2-1	NA	few	CASSQGLALLTVEQFF	TGCGCCAGCAGCCAAGGGCTAGCGCTCCTCACTGTTGAGCAGTTCTTC
TRBV3-1	TRBJ1-2	NA	many	CASSLSDPVYGYTF	TGTGCCAGCAGCCTGTCGGACCCAGTCTATGGCTACACCTTC
TRBV7-9	TRBJ1-1	TRBD1	few	CASSVGTDLRTEAFF	TGTGCCAGCAGCGTGGGGACAGATCTCCGGACTGAAGCTTTCTTT
TRBV29-1	TRBJ1-5	NA	few	CSAGGGNQPQHF	TGCAGCGCTGGGGGGGGCAATCAGCCCCAGCATTTT